This TCR beta chain was sequenced for a study of HIV-infected patients and healthy controls. CDR3 size: 14 residues. Germline V CDR1 and CDR2: SQVTM, ANQGSEA. Trimming stripped 5 bases from V and 1 base from J, with 12 bases between. MiXCR, run by TCRdb on the 5' RACE reads, gives a single entry per CDR3 protein. The sample includes some 70,000 distinct CDR3 sequences, approximately 21% of them seen just once. In this sample, this clonotype turned up many times. This clonotype was obtained from a human donor in good health. This rearrangement joins TRBV29-1 to TRBJ1-5, with D possibly being TRBD1 (5 bases). Sequenced input: CD4+ T cells from blood. The DNA for the CDR3 is TGCAGCGTTCACTTCGGGGGGAGCAATCAGCCCCAGCATTTT. Encoded protein: CSVHFGGSNQPQHF.